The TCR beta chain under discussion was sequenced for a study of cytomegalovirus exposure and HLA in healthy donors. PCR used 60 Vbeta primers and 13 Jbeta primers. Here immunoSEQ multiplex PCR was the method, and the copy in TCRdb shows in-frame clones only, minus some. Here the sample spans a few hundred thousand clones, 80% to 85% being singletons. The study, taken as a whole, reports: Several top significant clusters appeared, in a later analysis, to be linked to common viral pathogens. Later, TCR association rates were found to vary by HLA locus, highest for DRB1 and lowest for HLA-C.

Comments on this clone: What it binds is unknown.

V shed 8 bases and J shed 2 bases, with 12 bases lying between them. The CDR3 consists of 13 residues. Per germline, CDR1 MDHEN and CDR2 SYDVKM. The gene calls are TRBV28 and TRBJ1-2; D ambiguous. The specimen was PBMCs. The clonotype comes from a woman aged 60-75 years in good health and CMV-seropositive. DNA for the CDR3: TGTGCCAGCGGAGAGGGCCGAAACTATGGCTACACCTTC. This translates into CASGEGRNYGYTF.